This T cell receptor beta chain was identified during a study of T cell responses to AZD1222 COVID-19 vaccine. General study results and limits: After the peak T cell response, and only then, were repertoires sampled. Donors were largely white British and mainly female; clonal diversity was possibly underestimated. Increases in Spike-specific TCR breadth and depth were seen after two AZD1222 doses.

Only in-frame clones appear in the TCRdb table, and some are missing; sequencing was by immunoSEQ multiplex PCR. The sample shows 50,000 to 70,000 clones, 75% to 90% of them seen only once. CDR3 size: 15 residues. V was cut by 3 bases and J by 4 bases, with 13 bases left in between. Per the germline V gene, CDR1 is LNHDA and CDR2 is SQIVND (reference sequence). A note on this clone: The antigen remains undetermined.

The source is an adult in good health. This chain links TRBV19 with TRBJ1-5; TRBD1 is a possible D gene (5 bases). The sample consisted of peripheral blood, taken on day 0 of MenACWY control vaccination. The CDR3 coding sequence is TGTGCCAGTAGTATGGCAGGGTTAAAGAATCAGCCCCAGCATTTT. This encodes CASSMAGLKNQPQHF.